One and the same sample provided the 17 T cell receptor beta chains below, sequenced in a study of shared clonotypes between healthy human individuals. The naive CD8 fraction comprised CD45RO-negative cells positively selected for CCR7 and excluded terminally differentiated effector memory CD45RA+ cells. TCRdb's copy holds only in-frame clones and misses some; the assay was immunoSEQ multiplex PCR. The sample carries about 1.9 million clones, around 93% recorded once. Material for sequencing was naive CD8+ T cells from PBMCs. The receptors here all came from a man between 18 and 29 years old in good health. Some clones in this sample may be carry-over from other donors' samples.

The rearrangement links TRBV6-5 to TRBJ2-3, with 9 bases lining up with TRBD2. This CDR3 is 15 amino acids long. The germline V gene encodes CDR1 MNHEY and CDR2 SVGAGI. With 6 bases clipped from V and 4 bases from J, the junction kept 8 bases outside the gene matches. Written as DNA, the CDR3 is TGTGCCAGCAGCCAGCTGGTAGCGGGAGCAGATACGCAGTATTTT. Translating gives CASSQLVAGADTQYF.

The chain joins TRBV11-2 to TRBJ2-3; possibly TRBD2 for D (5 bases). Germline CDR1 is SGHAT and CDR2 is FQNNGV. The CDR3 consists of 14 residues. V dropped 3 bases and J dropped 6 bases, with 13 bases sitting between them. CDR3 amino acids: CASSLSSGRDTQYF. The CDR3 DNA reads TGTGCCAGCAGCTTGAGCAGCGGAAGGGATACGCAGTATTTT.

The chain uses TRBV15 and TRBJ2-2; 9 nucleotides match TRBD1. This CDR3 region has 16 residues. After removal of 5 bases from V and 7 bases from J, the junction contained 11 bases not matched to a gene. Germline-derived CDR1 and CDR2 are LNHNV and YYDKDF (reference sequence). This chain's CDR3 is CATSERTGGAGGELFF. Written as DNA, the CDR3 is TGTGCCACCAGCGAACGAACAGGGGGCGCAGGCGGGGAGCTGTTTTTT.

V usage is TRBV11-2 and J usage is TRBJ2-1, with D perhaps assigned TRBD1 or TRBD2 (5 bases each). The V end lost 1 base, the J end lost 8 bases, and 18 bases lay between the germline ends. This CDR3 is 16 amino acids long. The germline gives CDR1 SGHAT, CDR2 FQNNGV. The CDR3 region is CASSLVGGGEGHEQFF. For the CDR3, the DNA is TGTGCCAGCAGCTTAGTAGGAGGCGGAGAGGGGCATGAGCAGTTCTTC.

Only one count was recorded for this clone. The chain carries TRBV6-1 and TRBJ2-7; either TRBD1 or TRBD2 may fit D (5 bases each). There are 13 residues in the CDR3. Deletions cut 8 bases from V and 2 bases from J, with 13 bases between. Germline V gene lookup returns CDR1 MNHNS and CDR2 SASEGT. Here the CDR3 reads CASRRDGAYEQYF. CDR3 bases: TGTGCCAGCCGCCGGGACGGAGCCTACGAGCAGTACTTC.

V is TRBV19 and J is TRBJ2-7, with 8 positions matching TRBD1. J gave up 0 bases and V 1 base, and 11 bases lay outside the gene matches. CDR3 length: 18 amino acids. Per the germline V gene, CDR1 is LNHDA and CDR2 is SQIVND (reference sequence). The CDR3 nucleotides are TGTGCCAGTAGTATAGGGGGTTTGGGGACAGGTTACTCCTACGAGCAGTACTTC. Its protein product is CASSIGGLGTGYSYEQYF.

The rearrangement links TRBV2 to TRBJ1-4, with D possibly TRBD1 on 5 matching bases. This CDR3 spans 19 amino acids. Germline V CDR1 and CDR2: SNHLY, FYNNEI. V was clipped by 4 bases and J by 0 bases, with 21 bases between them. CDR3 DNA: TGTGCCAGCAGTGGGGACCCGGGACCCTATCTTGCAACTAATGAAAAACTGTTTTTT. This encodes CASSGDPGPYLATNEKLFF.

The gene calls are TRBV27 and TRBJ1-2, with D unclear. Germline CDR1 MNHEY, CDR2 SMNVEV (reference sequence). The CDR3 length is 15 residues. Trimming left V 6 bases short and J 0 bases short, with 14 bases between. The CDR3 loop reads CASSPFGQTNYGYTF. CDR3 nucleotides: TGTGCCAGCAGCCCGTTCGGGCAGACTAACTATGGCTACACCTTC.

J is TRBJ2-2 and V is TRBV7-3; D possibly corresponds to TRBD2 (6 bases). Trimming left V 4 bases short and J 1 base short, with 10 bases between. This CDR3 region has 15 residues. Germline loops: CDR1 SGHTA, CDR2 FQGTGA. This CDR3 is CASSWAGQNTGELFF. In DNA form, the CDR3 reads TGTGCCAGCAGCTGGGCGGGGCAGAACACCGGGGAGCTGTTTTTT.

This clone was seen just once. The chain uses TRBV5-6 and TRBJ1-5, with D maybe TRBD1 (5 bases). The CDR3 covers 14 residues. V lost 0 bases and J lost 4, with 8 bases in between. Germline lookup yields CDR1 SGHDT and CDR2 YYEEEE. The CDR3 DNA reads TGTGCCAGCAGCTTGGCAGGGTTGAATCAGCCCCAGCATTTT. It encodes CASSLAGLNQPQHF.

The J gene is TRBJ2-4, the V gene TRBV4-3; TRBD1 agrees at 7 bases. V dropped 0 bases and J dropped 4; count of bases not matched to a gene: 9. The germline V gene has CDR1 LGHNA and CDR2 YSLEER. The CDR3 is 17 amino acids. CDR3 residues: CASSQDRTGEGKNIQYF. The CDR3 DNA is TGCGCCAGCAGCCAAGATCGAACAGGGGAAGGGAAAAACATTCAGTACTTC.

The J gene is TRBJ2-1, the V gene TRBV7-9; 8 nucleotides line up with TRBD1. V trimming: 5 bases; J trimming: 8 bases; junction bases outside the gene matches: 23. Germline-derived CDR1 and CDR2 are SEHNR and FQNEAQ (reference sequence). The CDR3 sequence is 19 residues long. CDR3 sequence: CASSTSITRGQDSMYEQFF. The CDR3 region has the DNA TGTGCCAGCAGCACCTCTATTACTAGGGGACAGGACTCAATGTATGAGCAGTTCTTC.

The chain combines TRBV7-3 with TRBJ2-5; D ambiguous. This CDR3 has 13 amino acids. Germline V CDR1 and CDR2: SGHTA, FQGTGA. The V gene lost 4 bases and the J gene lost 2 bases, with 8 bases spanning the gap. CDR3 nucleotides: TGTGCCAGCAGCTCCGAACCGCAAGAGACCCAGTACTTC. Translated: CASSSEPQETQYF. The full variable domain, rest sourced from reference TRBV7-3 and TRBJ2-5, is GAGVSQTPSNKVTEKGKYVELRCDPISGHTALYWYRQSLGQGPEFLIYFQGTGAADDSGLPNDRFFAVRPEGSVSTLKIQRTERGDSAVYLCASSSEPQETQYFGPGTRLLVL.

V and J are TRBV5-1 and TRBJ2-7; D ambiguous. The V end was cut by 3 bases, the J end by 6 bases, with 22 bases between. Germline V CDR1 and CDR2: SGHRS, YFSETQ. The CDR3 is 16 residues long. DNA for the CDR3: TGCGCCAGCAGCTCGGCCTATACAAGACCGGGTGGCGAGCAGTACTTC. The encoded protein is CASSSAYTRPGGEQYF.

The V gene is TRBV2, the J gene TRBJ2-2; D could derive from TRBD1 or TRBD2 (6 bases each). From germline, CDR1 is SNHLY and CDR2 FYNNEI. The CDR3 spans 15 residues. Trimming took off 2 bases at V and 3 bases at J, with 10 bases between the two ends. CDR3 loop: CASSESGADTGELFF. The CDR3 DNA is TGTGCCAGCAGTGAATCGGGGGCGGACACCGGGGAGCTGTTTTTT.

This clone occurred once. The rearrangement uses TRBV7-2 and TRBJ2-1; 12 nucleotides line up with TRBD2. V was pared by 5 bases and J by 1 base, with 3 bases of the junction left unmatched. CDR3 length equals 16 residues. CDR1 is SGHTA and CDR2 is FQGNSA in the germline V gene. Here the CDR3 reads CASSGTSGFSYNEQFF. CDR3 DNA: TGTGCCAGCAGCGGGACTAGCGGGTTTTCCTACAATGAGCAGTTCTTC.

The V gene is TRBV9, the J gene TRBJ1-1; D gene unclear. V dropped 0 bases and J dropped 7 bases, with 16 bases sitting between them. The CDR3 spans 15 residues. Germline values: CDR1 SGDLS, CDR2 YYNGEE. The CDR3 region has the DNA TGTGCCAGCAGCGTAGGTGTCGTTTGGACCAATGAAGCTTTCTTT. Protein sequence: CASSVGVVWTNEAFF.